Listed here is a single TCR beta chain. The target antigen is unknown. The sample belongs to a study of blood T cells in healthy people across ages. Points from the study as a whole: The long-lived group displayed more naive CD4+ cells, plus higher diversity, than the aged donors did. Reliance upon unsorted PBMCs precluded definitive naive versus antigen-experienced comparison.

A second about 6 to 12 cycle PCR used barcoded and J-beta primers. TCRdb called the 5' RACE reads again in MiXCR, with one record for every CDR3 protein. The data hold roughly 730,000 distinct CDR3 sequences, with around three fifths observed a single time. V lost 0 bases to trimming and J lost 4 bases, with 13 bases between them. Germline loops: CDR1 ENHRY, CDR2 SYGVKD. This CDR3 is 17 amino acids long. Isolation recovered at least 6 million PBMCs from every sample. The rearrangement links TRBV10-3 to TRBJ2-6; D could derive from TRBD1 or TRBD2 (6 bases each). This sequence was found in a man aged 35-49 years in good health. Sequenced material: blood. The CDR3 loop reads CAISESWGAGGANVLTF. Written as DNA, the CDR3 is TGTGCCATCAGTGAGTCGTGGGGGGCAGGAGGGGCCAACGTCCTGACTTTC.